Following are 2 T cell receptor beta chains from one sample sequenced in a study of shared clonotypes between healthy human individuals (dated by TCRdb to between 2020 and 2021). Library construction relied on the immunoSEQ multiplex PCR assay. Entries here come from immuneACCESS through TCRdb and include only in-frame sequences with V and J called. Some clones fail to appear in such tables; in the studies checked, an unresolved V gene covers under half of the shortfall, and the cause of the remainder is unknown. Present in this sample are roughly 2.5 million clones, just over 90% of which were seen just once. Of the sample, about 0.13% falls within the top ten clones. Source material: naive CD4+ T cells sorted from blood. The cell subset or site tag for this specimen amounts to: CD45RA+ positively selected. The source is a man aged 18 to 35 in good health.

Note on this clone: The identical CDR3 is also encoded by other nucleotide sequences in the sample. V gene TRBV27 combines with J gene TRBJ2-3; TRBD1 might be the D (6 bases). CDR3 length equals 14 residues. CDR1 MNHEY and CDR2 SMNVEV come from the germline V gene (reference sequence). V lost 2 bases and J 3 bases, leaving 9 bases between the germline ends. Here the CDR3 reads CASSLERGTDTQYF. The CDR3 region has the DNA TGTGCCAGCAGTTTAGAAAGGGGGACAGATACGCAGTATTTT.

The genes are TRBV7-2 and TRBJ2-7; 10 nucleotides agree with TRBD2. Per the germline V gene, CDR1 is SGHTA and CDR2 is FQGNSA. The J segment lost 0 bases and the V segment lost 1 base, leaving 3 bases of the junction unmatched. CDR3 length: 16 amino acids. The CDR3 bases are TGTGCCAGCAGCTTAGGTAGCGGGGGGCTCTCCTACGAGCAGTACTTC. As protein: CASSLGSGGLSYEQYF.